This T cell receptor beta chain came from a study of monozygotic twins with inflammatory bowel disease. The study's findings and limits: IBD-affected twins scored below their healthy co-twins in TCRbeta diversity (inverse Simpson).

As for this clonotype: The antigen is undetermined.

CDR3 size: 15 residues. Per germline, CDR1 DFQATT and CDR2 SNEGSKA (reference sequence). Every sample had its cDNA made across eight separate reactions. A template switching step added UMIs, each with a 6-nucleotide sample barcode. Reanalyzing the 5' RACE reads, TCRdb keeps one entry per CDR3 protein, without DNA. This table holds 140,000 to 150,000 distinct CDR3 sequences. From whole blood, total RNA was isolated without any sorting of T cells. The sequence was obtained from a human donor with ulcerative colitis or Crohn's disease, or a healthy co-twin of an affected twin (not recorded which). Sequencing used blood. The rearrangement uses TRBV20-1 and TRBJ2-7; TCRdb picks TRBD2, but there is no DNA to check that call. The CDR3 region is CSASSPTRSSYEQYF.